This entry lists 5 T cell receptor beta chains sequenced from one sample in a study of CD8+CD57+ T cells in acquired aplastic anemia. TCR beta VDJ and CDR3 profiling used genomic DNA as template. TCRdb analysed the reads with MiXCR anew, one entry per CDR3 protein. The sample lists 150,000 to 200,000 distinct CDR3 sequences; about 64% were seen once. Sequences were obtained from sorted CD4+, CD8+, or CD8+CD57+ T cells (not recorded which) from PBMCs. Source of these receptors: a human donor in good health.

This clonotype was observed many times. V gene TRBV13 combines with J gene TRBJ2-7; 8 nucleotides line up with TRBD2. Germline V gene data show CDR1 as PRHDT and CDR2 as FYEKMQ (reference sequence). V lost 5 bases and J lost 5; bases outside the gene matches: 14. The CDR3 length is 16 residues. The CDR3 spells CASSPLGVAGTHEQYF. DNA of the CDR3: TGTGCCAGCAGCCCCCTGGGGGTAGCGGGGACCCACGAGCAGTACTTC.

In this sample, this clonotype turned up many times. This CDR3 is CSARDQRNTGELFF. For the CDR3, the DNA is TGCAGTGCTAGAGATCAACGGAACACCGGGGAGCTGTTTTTT. V gene TRBV20-1 combines with J gene TRBJ2-2; no clear D gene. The V end was cut by 0 bases, the J end by 1 base, with 6 bases between. The CDR3 loop spans 14 amino acids. From germline, CDR1 is DFQATT and CDR2 SNEGSKA (reference sequence).

J is TRBJ2-7 and V is TRBV20-1; D is possibly TRBD2 (6 bases). Germline V gene lookup returns CDR1 DFQATT and CDR2 SNEGSKA (reference sequence). The V end lost 3 bases, the J end lost 3 bases, and 15 bases lay between the germline ends. This CDR3 is 14 amino acids long. This CDR3 reads CSASAGQGFYEQYF. The CDR3 DNA follows: TGCAGTGCTAGCGCGGGGCAGGGTTTCTACGAGCAGTACTTC.

This clonotype appeared many times. The V and J genes are TRBV27 and TRBJ2-7, with no clear D. Per germline, CDR1 MNHEY and CDR2 SMNVEV (reference sequence). The CDR3 extends over 14 amino acids. The V end was cut by 2 bases, the J end by 4 bases, with 12 bases between. CDR3 in DNA: TGTGCCAGCAGTTTACGCTATCTAGGATACGAGCAGTACTTC. Amino acids: CASSLRYLGYEQYF.

The gene calls are TRBV24-1 and TRBJ2-7, with a possible D match to TRBD1 (5 bases). V lost 10 bases to trimming and J lost 2 bases, with 11 bases between them. CDR1 is KGHDR and CDR2 is SFDVKD in the germline V gene. The CDR3 contains 12 residues. The CDR3 loop is CATADRPYEQYF. CDR3 coding DNA: TGTGCCACTGCTGACAGACCCTACGAGCAGTACTTC.